These 17 T cell receptor beta chains originate from one sample sequenced in a study of T cells in Graves' hyperthyroidism and ophthalmopathy. TCR beta CDR3 region amplification was performed from RNA transcripts. When the TCR CDR3 underwent first-round RT-PCR, the HTBI primer set was used. TCRdb processed the multiplex PCR reads anew with MiXCR; each CDR3 protein has one entry. The table has some 92,000 distinct CDR3 sequences, roughly 40% seen once. The sample consisted of peripheral blood or thyroid tissue (not recorded which). The receptors derive from a woman aged 25 to 39 with Graves' hyperthyroidism.

This clonotype has at least ten counts. V usage is TRBV27 and J usage is TRBJ1-5; D not resolved. The germline V gene encodes CDR1 MNHEY and CDR2 SMNVEV (reference sequence). The CDR3 consists of 11 residues. V lost 9 bases to trimming and J lost 7 bases, with 10 bases between them. The CDR3 loop reads CASGPQQPQHF. CDR3 bases: TGTGCCAGTGGACCGCAGCAGCCCCAGCATTTT.

This clonotype was counted ten times or more. The chain recombines TRBV6-5 with TRBJ1-4, with D possibly TRBD1 on 5 matching bases. Trimming pared 6 bases from V and 8 bases from J, leaving 19 bases between. The CDR3 runs 15 residues. CDR1 is MNHEY, CDR2 SVGAGI, per germline. The CDR3 sequence is CASRGSTVVREKLFF. CDR3 DNA sequence: TGTGCCAGCAGGGGGTCGACAGTAGTGAGAGAAAAACTGTTTTTT.

This clonotype was recorded many times. The chain employs TRBV18 and TRBJ1-6; the D gene is possibly TRBD1 (6 bases). Germline-derived CDR1 and CDR2 are KGHSH and LQKENI. This CDR3 spans 13 amino acids. V lost 8 bases, J lost 9 bases, and 14 bases lay in between. CDR3 loop: CASVEGRGSPLHF. The CDR3 nucleotides read TGTGCCAGCGTGGAGGGCAGGGGTTCACCCCTCCACTTT.

As to this clonotype: A much larger clone lies one base from this, so it may be a read error. The genes are TRBV28 and TRBJ2-5, with 9 bases aligning to TRBD1. V lost 11 bases and J lost 7; bases outside the gene matches: 14. Per germline, CDR1 MDHEN and CDR2 SYDVKM. There are 14 residues in the CDR3. The CDR3 loop reads CAGREQGAIGTQYF. CDR3 DNA: TGTGCCGGAAGAGAACAGGGGGCAATTGGGACCCAGTACTTC.

V usage is TRBV7-6 and J usage is TRBJ1-4, with TRBD1 as a possible D gene (6 bases). Germline V CDR1 and CDR2: SGHVS, FNYEAQ. CDR3 length: 16 amino acids. V lost 5 bases to trimming and J lost 3 bases, with 16 bases between them. The CDR3 sequence is CASSLRGGASNEKLFF. The CDR3 coding sequence is TGTGCCAGCAGCCTAAGGGGGGGGGCCTCTAATGAAAAACTGTTTTTT.

This clonotype was recorded many times. The V gene is TRBV11-2, the J gene TRBJ1-1; 7 bases line up with TRBD1. The CDR3 consists of 14 residues. The germline V gene has CDR1 SGHAT and CDR2 FQNNGV. The junction had 2 bases not matched to a gene; V was cut back by 4 bases and J by 0 bases. The CDR3 region has the DNA TGTGCCAGCAGCTACAGGGGTATGAACACTGAAGCTTTCTTT. This sequence encodes CASSYRGMNTEAFF. Filled out from reference TRBV11-2 and TRBJ1-1, the complete variable domain reads EAGVAQSPRYKIIEKRQSVAFWCNPISGHATLYWYQQILGQGPKLLIQFQNNGVVDDSQLPKDRFSAERLKGVDSTLKIQPAKLEDSAVYLCASSYRGMNTEAFFGQGTRLTVV.

There are many counts of this clonotype. V is TRBV28 and J is TRBJ2-7; 13 nucleotides match TRBD2. After removal of 1 base from V and 0 bases from J, the junction contained 6 bases not matched to a gene. Germline values: CDR1 MDHEN, CDR2 SYDVKM. The CDR3 loop spans 18 amino acids. The CDR3: CASSLLGTSGVGSYEQYF. CDR3 DNA sequence: TGTGCCAGCAGTTTATTAGGGACTAGCGGGGTGGGCTCCTACGAGCAGTACTTC. The full variable domain, with the rest looked up from reference TRBV28 and TRBJ2-7, is DVKVTQSSRYLVKRTGEKVFLECVQDMDHENMFWYRQDPGLGLRLIYFSYDVKMKEKGDIPEGYSVSREKKERFSLILESASTNQTSMYLCASSLLGTSGVGSYEQYFGPGTRLTVT.

This clonotype was counted ten times or more. The rearrangement links TRBV6-5 to TRBJ1-1; 7 bases map to TRBD1. The germline V gene encodes CDR1 MNHEY and CDR2 SVGAGI. The ends lost 5 bases at V and 5 bases at J; junction bases unmatched: 8. There are 14 residues in the CDR3. CDR3 sequence: CASSLYRGRTEAFF. The CDR3 DNA sequence: TGTGCCAGCAGTCTCTACAGGGGAAGAACTGAAGCTTTCTTT.

Concerning this clonotype: Since a much larger clone is just one base distant, this may be a read error. The CDR3 region has the DNA TGTGCCAGCAGTTTTATGATAGCGGAACCCTACGAGCAGTACTTC. Protein product: CASSFMIAEPYEQYF. This chain links TRBV12-3 or TRBV12-4 with TRBJ2-7, with D perhaps TRBD2 (6 bases). The CDR3 sequence is 15 residues long. V shed 3 bases and J shed 2 bases, with 14 bases lying between them.

V and J are TRBV29-1 and TRBJ2-7, with 8 bases that match TRBD2. V lost 4 bases, J lost 4 bases, and 3 bases stayed unmatched. Germline V gene data show CDR1 as SQVTM and CDR2 as ANQGSEA. The CDR3 has 12 amino acids. Here the CDR3 DNA reads TGCAGCGTTGCGGGAGGGATTTACGAGCAGTACTTC. Encoded protein: CSVAGGIYEQYF.

Worth noting for this clonotype: Relative to the germline gene, one junction end is altered; a read error may explain this. The rearrangement links TRBV10-3 to TRBJ1-2; a possible D gene is TRBD1 (5 bases). CDR1 and CDR2 from the germline V gene are ENHRY and SYGVKD. The CDR3 totals 13 residues. The CDR3 here is CATRGLEDYGYTF. CDR3 DNA: TGTGCCACCCGGGGACTGGAGGACTACGGCTACACCTTC.

This chain links TRBV15 with TRBJ1-2, with 9 bases that match TRBD1. The CDR3 has 14 amino acids. The V and J ends lost 4 bases and 9 bases, in that order; junction bases with no gene match: 9. CDR1 is LNHNV and CDR2 is YYDKDF in the germline V gene (reference sequence). The chain's CDR3 is CATSMDRGAGSYTF. CDR3 DNA: TGTGCCACCAGCATGGACAGGGGCGCGGGTAGCTACACCTTC.

This clonotype was observed a single time. One base away lies a much larger clone, so this may be a sequencing read error. The genes are TRBV7-9 and TRBJ1-2; TRBD1 matches 9 bases. Trimming removed 5 bases from V and 7 bases from J; junction bases left unmatched: 11. Germline values: CDR1 SEHNR, CDR2 FQNEAQ (reference sequence). This CDR3 is built from 15 residues. The CDR3 DNA reads as TGTGCCAGCAGCCGGGACAGGGTTTCACCCTTTGGCTACACCTTC. Its translation is CASSRDRVSPFGYTF.

This clonotype was counted at least ten times. The V gene is TRBV5-1, the J gene TRBJ1-6, with D perhaps matching TRBD1 (6 bases). CDR3 length equals 17 residues. Germline loops: CDR1 SGHRS, CDR2 YFSETQ. V lost 4 bases and J 8 bases, leaving 22 bases between the germline ends. CDR3 in DNA: TGCGCCAGCAGCGACCCTGTGTCCGGGACAAGGGATTCACCCCTCCACTTT. It is translated as CASSDPVSGTRDSPLHF.

This clonotype has ten or more counts. The rearrangement joins TRBV28 to TRBJ2-7; D unclear. Germline loops: CDR1 MDHEN, CDR2 SYDVKM. The length of the CDR3 is 12 residues. V was cut by 5 bases and J by 6 bases, with 11 bases left in between. In DNA, the CDR3 is TGTGCCAGCAGTCGTATATCGGGCGAGCAGTACTTC. Translation gives CASSRISGEQYF.

V is TRBV7-2 and J is TRBJ2-7, with 10 bases matching TRBD1. The CDR3 runs 14 residues. Losses at the gene ends were 5 bases for V and 8 bases for J; bases not matched to a gene: 9. Germline V gives CDR1 SGHTA, CDR2 FQGNSA. CDR3 nucleotides: TGTGCCAGCAGCCTGCGACAGGGGGCGGACCAGCAGTACTTC. This sequence encodes CASSLRQGADQQYF.

This clonotype was observed many times. The chain uses TRBV19 and TRBJ1-5; no definite D call. The CDR3 contains 13 residues. Germline assignment: CDR1 LNHDA and CDR2 SQIVND (reference sequence). Trimming left V 5 bases short and J 5 bases short, with 10 bases between. The CDR3 DNA reads as TGTGCCAGTAGTTCCCGACAATATCAGCCCCAGCATTTT. It specifies CASSSRQYQPQHF.